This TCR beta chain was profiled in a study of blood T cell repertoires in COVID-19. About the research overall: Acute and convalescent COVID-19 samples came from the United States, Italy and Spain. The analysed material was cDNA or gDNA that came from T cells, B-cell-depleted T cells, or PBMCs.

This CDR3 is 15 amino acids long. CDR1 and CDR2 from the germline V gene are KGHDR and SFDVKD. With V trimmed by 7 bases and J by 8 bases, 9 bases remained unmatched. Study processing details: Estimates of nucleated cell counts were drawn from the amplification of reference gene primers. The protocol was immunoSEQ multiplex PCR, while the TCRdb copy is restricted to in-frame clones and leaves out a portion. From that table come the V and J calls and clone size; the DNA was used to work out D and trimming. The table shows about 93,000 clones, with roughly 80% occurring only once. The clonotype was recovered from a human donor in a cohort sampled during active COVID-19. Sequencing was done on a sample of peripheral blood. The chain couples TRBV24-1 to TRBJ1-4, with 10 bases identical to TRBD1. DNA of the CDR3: TGTGCCACCAGATATATCGGGACAGGGGTCGAAAAACTGTTTTTT. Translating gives CATRYIGTGVEKLFF.